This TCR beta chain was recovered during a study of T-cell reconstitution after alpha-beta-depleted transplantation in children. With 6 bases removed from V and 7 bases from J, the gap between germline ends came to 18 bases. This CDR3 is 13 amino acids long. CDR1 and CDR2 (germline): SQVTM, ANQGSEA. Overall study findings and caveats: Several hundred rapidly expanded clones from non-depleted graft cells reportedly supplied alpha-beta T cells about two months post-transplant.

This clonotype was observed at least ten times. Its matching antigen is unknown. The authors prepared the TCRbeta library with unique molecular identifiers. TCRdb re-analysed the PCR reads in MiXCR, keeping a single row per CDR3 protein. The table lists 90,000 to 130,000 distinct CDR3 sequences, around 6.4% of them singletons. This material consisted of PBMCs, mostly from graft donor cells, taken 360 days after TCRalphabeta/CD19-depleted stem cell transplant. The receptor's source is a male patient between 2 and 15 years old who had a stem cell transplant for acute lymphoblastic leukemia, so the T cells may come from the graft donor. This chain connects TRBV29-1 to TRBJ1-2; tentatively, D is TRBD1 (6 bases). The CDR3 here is CSVGSRGKGGYTF. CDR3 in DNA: TGCAGCGTGGGGTCGAGGGGGAAAGGTGGCTACACCTTC.